The clone carrying this T cell receptor (beta chain) came up many times. Its cognate antigen is unknown. Unique molecular identifiers were added to individual cDNA molecules. In TCRdb, the 5' RACE reads were re-called with MiXCR into one record per CDR3 protein. This table holds around 46,000 distinct CDR3 sequences, about 5.2% found once. The ends were cut back, 10 bases at V and 1 base at J, with 13 bases in the middle. Germline V CDR1 and CDR2: SNHLY, FYNNEI. The CDR3 contains 13 residues. These data belong to a study of early T cells in non-severe SARS-CoV-2 infection. Study-level background: Sequencing targeted bulk RNA from unsorted whole blood, leaving chains unpaired. Overall study findings and caveats: Lookups in VDJdb leaned toward anti-spike CD8 responses and missed private and CD4 specificities.

This receptor was identified in an adult who was a healthcare worker with PCR-confirmed SARS-CoV-2 infection or an uninfected control (not recorded which). Sequencing used whole blood, obtained at baseline. The chain employs TRBV2 and TRBJ1-1; D gene ambiguous. This chain's CDR3 is CATPRGGNTEAFF. For the CDR3, the DNA is TGTGCCACCCCCCGGGGAGGGAACACTGAAGCTTTCTTT.